The clone carrying this T cell receptor beta chain was observed a few times. What it binds is unknown. Sequencing was performed with immunoSEQ multiplex PCR; in TCRdb, only in-frame clones are kept and a portion is missing. The sample carries 150,000 to 200,000 clones, about three quarters recorded once. This sample is drawn from a study of cytomegalovirus exposure and HLA in healthy donors. Trimming removed 10 bases from V and 3 bases from J, with 16 bases in between. CDR1 and CDR2 from the germline V gene are MNHNS and SASEGT. This CDR3 comprises 13 residues. General study results and limits: Among TCR beta chains, those listed as cytomegalovirus-associated numbered fewer than 200. According to a later analysis, TCR clusters from the first cohort tended to co-occur in the 120 or so validation repertoires.

An approximately 130-subject validation cohort, separate from the 666-subject first cohort, supplied the donors. The gene calls are TRBV6-1 and TRBJ2-7; D is possibly TRBD1 (6 bases). Source material: PBMCs. This clonotype was obtained from a woman aged 25 to 39 in good health and CMV-seronegative. For the CDR3, the DNA is TGTGCCATCCTGGACAGTATGGGCTACGAGCAGTACTTC. It translates to CAILDSMGYEQYF.